This entry features one T cell receptor beta chain sequence. Measured with immunoSEQ multiplex PCR; TCRdb has only the in-frame clones, and not every one. This sample yields fewer than 850,000 clones, of which 90% to 97% are seen a single time; less than 0.25% belongs to the top ten. This sample stems from a study of shared clonotypes between healthy human individuals. Terminally differentiated effector memory CD45RA+ cells were left out of the naive CD8 fraction, which was CD45RO-negative and positively selected for CCR7. The germline V gene encodes CDR1 SEHNR and CDR2 FQNEAQ (reference sequence). This CDR3 is 16 amino acids long. Trimming took 3 bases from V and 4 from J, leaving 18 bases between them.

J is TRBJ1-2 and V is TRBV7-9; maybe TRBD1 (6 bases). This TCR came from a man aged 25 to 40 in good health. Sample: naive CD8+ T cells sorted from blood. CDR3 nucleotides: TGTGCCAGCAGCTTGGCCCGATTCGGACAGTCCTATGGCTACACCTTC. Protein: CASSLARFGQSYGYTF.